One and the same sample provided the 13 T cell receptor beta chains below, sequenced in a study of tumor-infiltrating lymphocytes in primary liver carcinoma. Starting material of 500 to 600 ng total RNA yielded TCR beta cDNA via a constant-region primer. Slightly modified ARM-PCR, run as three nested multiplex PCR rounds, produced the TCR beta libraries. A C-beta reverse primer and TRBV1-TRBV30 forward primers served in each of the first two PCR rounds, at 9 to 11 cycles apiece. Each CDR3 protein gets one entry after TCRdb re-called the multiplex PCR reads with MiXCR. The repertoire holds 150,000 to 200,000 distinct CDR3 sequences, with around four fifths as singletons. Total RNA and DNA came together from approximately 20-30 mg of bulk tissue without cell sorting. Sequenced sample: tumor tissue from primary liver carcinoma. These receptors were collected from a man aged 35-49 years with primary liver carcinoma and hepatitis B virus infection.

Comment on this clonotype: The junction shows a germline mismatch at one end, possibly a read error. This chain's CDR3 is CANTEVENTEVFF. DNA for the CDR3: TGCGCCAACACTGAAGTAGAAAACACTGAAGTTTTCTTT. The rearrangement links TRBV10-2 to TRBJ1-1; no firm D call. Per germline, CDR1 WSHSY and CDR2 SAAADI. There are 13 residues in the CDR3.

Details on this clonotype: The germline gene is not matched at one end of the junction; a read error may be the cause. The rearrangement joins TRBV6-1 to TRBJ2-7, with TRBD2 matching 10 bases. In germline, CDR1 is MNHNS, CDR2 SASEGT. This CDR3 is built from 16 residues. CDR3 sequence (DNA): TGTGCCAGTAGTGAAGAACGAACTAGCGGGAAGTACGAGCAGTACTTC. Encoded protein: CASSEERTSGKYEQYF.

As to this clonotype: At one of its ends the junction is not consistent with the germline gene, which may arise from a read error. The rearrangement uses TRBV12-3 or TRBV12-4 and TRBJ2-7; 8 bases line up with TRBD1. The CDR3 runs 13 residues. The CDR3 protein is CTSSWTGYYVQYF. The CDR3, as DNA: TGTACCAGCAGTTGGACAGGGTACTACGTGCAGTACTTC.

Worth noting for this clonotype: Compared with germline, one end of the junction differs, possibly owing to a read error. The rearrangement uses TRBV29-1 and TRBJ2-7, with a tentative D call TRBD2 (6 bases). Germline V gives CDR1 SQVTM, CDR2 ANQGSEA. The length of the CDR3 is 15 residues. The CDR3 protein is CSVEDPRGPWSEQYF. CDR3 sequence (DNA): TGCAGTGTTGAAGATCCGCGGGGCCCCTGGAGTGAGCAGTACTTC.

Comment on this clonotype: Sequence at one end of the junction differs from germline and may be a read error. This chain joins TRBV6-5 and TRBJ2-7, with TRBD1 matching 8 bases. The CDR3 is 14 residues long. Per germline, CDR1 MNHEY and CDR2 SVGAGI. The chain's CDR3 is CVSSPGTGRYEQYF. The CDR3 DNA reads TGTGTCAGCAGTCCTGGGACAGGACGCTACGAGCAGTATTTC.

As to this clonotype: One end of the junction is discordant with germline, which a read error may explain. The V call is TRBV5-1, the J call TRBJ2-2, with D perhaps given as TRBD1 or TRBD2 (6 bases each). CDR1 is SGHRS and CDR2 is YFSETQ in the germline V gene. The CDR3 has 17 residues. The CDR3 protein is CASSLAEGGRRTRELLF. CDR3 coding DNA: TGCGCCAGCAGCTTGGCCGAAGGGGGGCGCCGGACCAGGGAGCTGTTATTT. The full variable domain, rest sourced from reference TRBV5-1 and TRBJ2-2, is KAGVTQTPRYLIKTRGQQVTLSCSPISGHRSVSWYQQTPGQGLQFLFEYFSETQRNKGNFPGRFSGRQFSNSRSEMNVSTLELGDSALYLCASSLAEGGRRTRELLFGEGSRLTVL.

On this clonotype: The junction does not match germline at one end; this may be a read error. This rearrangement joins TRBV29-1 to TRBJ2-1; D unclear. Germline CDR1 reads SQVTM; CDR2 reads ANQGSEA. This CDR3 contains 11 residues. CDR3 region: CIVRYVQMQFF. CDR3 nucleotide sequence: TGTATCGTGAGATACGTACAGATGCAGTTCTTC.

Turning to this clonotype: At one boundary the junction diverges from the germline segment, which might be a read error. The V and J genes are TRBV29-1 and TRBJ1-5, with a possible D match to TRBD1 (6 bases). The V gene's germline CDR1 is SQVTM and CDR2 ANQGSEA. The CDR3 consists of 13 residues. The CDR3 nucleotides read TGCAGTGTCGTCGGACAGATCAATCAGCCCCTGCATTTT. Its translation is CSVVGQINQPLHF.

This clonotype came up once. The conserved phenylalanine or tryptophan normally closing the CDR3 is absent here, so this likely arose from a read error. The DNA for the CDR3 is TGTGCCAGTAGGGTCGAGGTCAACTATGGCTACACCTCC. Translating gives CASRVEVNYGYTS. V and J are TRBV6-5 and TRBJ1-2; D remains ambiguous. Trimming stripped 9 bases from V and 2 bases from J, with 13 bases between. Germline lookup yields CDR1 MNHEY and CDR2 SVGAGI. This CDR3 is 13 amino acids long.

Turning to this clonotype: One end of the junction varies from germline; a read error may be responsible. The chain has TRBV6-1 and TRBJ2-6; D remains ambiguous. Per germline, CDR1 MNHNS and CDR2 SASEGT. The CDR3 extends over 14 amino acids. CDR3 sequence: CAISEVSGANVLTF. The DNA for the CDR3 is TGTGCCATCAGTGAAGTCTCTGGGGCCAACGTCCTGACTTTC.

A remark on this clonotype: At one of its ends the junction is not consistent with the germline gene, which may arise from a read error. The genes are TRBV29-1 and TRBJ2-3, with D maybe TRBD2 (6 bases). Germline V gene lookup returns CDR1 SQVTM and CDR2 ANQGSEA. The CDR3 consists of 15 residues. CDR3 protein: CILEGGAGITDMQYF. The CDR3 DNA reads TGCATCCTTGAGGGCGGGGCCGGCATCACAGATATGCAGTATTTT.

As to this clonotype: Mismatch with germline at one junction end may stem from a read error. CDR3 bases: TGTACCAGCAGCTCGACGGGACAGGATCTCTACGAGCAGTACTTC. It yields the protein CTSSSTGQDLYEQYF. The J gene is TRBJ2-7, the V gene TRBV5-4; TRBD1 agrees at 8 bases. Germline CDR1 and CDR2: SGHNT and YYREEE (reference sequence). This CDR3 spans 15 amino acids.

The chain joins TRBV6-2 or TRBV6-3 to TRBJ1-4; a possible D gene is TRBD1 (5 bases). Trimming pared 6 bases from V and 7 bases from J, leaving 15 bases between. The CDR3 runs to 14 residues. Germline loops: CDR1 MNHEY, CDR2 SVGEGT. CDR3 protein: CASRPGTETEKLFF. CDR3 nucleotide sequence: TGTGCCAGCAGACCCGGGACCGAGACTGAAAAACTGTTTTTT.